The T cell receptor beta chain under discussion was sequenced for a study of shared T cell receptors in the human thymus. This CDR3 is 18 amino acids long. CDR1 is MNHEY and CDR2 is SMNVEV in the germline V gene (reference sequence). V was pared by 0 bases and J by 2 bases, with 6 bases of the junction left unmatched. Produced via immunoSEQ multiplex PCR; TCRdb's table is partial and in-frame only. The sample yields about 380,000 clones, around 93% seen once. The rearrangement links TRBV27 to TRBJ1-4; TRBD1 aligns across 10 bases. Material: thymocytes. This receptor was taken from a human donor. The CDR3 DNA reads TGTGCCAGCAGTTTATCGGGGACAGGGGCCAGCACTAATGAAAAACTGTTTTTT. This codes for CASSLSGTGASTNEKLFF.